This record covers a single T cell receptor (beta chain). No antigen is known for it. The CDR3 is 20 residues long. Germline V gene data show CDR1 as SGHVS and CDR2 as FNYEAQ. V was cut by 1 base and J by 2 bases, with 24 bases left in between. The sample comes from a study of T-cell reconstitution after alpha-beta-depleted transplantation in children. General study results and limits: Recipient T cells and thymic progenitors that survived were the source of the high TCRbeta diversity seen at day 60 in some patients. Alpha-beta T cells about two months after transplant reportedly derived from several hundred expanded graft clones. The authors attributed T-cell counts and diversity one year after transplant mostly to newly produced T cells.

The TCRbeta library was prepared with unique molecular identifiers. MiXCR, run by TCRdb on the PCR reads, gives a single entry per CDR3 protein. The table includes about 580,000 distinct CDR3 sequences, approximately 22% detected once. Sample: PBMCs, mostly from graft donor cells, taken 360 days after TCRalphabeta/CD19-depleted stem cell transplant. The gene calls are TRBV7-6 and TRBJ2-1, with D perhaps given as TRBD1 or TRBD2 (6 bases each). The clonotype originates from a boy in the first two years of life who had a stem cell transplant for acute myeloid leukemia, so the T cells may come from the graft donor. CDR3 nucleotides: TGTGCCAGCAGCTTAGTTCGTATGGGGGACTCGGAGGGGGCCTACAATGAGCAGTTCTTC. Its translation: CASSLVRMGDSEGAYNEQFF.